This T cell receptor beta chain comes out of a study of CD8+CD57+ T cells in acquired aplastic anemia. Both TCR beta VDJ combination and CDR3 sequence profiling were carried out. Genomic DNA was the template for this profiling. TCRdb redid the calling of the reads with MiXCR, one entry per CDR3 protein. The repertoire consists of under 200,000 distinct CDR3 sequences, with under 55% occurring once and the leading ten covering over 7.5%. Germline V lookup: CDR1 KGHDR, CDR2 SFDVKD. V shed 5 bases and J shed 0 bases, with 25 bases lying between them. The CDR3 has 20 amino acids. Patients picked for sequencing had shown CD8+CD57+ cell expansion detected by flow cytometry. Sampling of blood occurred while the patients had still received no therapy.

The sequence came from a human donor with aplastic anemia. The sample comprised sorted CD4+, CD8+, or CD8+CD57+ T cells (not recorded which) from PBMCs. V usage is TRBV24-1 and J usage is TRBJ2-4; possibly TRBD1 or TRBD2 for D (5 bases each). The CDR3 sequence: CATSVQPGRRPELAKNIQYF. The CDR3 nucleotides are TGTGCCACCAGTGTTCAACCGGGACGTCGTCCGGAACTAGCCAAAAACATTCAGTACTTC.